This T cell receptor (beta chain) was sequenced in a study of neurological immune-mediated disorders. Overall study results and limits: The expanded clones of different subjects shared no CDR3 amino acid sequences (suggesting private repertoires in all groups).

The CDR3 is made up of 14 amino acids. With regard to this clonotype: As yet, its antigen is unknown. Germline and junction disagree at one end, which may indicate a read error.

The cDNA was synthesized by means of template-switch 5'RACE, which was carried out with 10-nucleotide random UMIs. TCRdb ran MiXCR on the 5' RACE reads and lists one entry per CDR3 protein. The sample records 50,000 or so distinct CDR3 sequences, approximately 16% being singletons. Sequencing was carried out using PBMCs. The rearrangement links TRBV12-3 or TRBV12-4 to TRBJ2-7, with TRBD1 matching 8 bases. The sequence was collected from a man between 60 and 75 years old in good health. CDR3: CTSRMGQVDYEQYF. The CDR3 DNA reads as TGTACCAGCCGAATGGGACAGGTGGACTACGAGCAGTACTTC.